The 14 T cell receptor beta chains presented below share a single source sample, sequenced in a study of OX40 agonist ivuxolimab in advanced cancers. The table came from immunoSEQ multiplex PCR; TCRdb's copy has only in-frame clones and leaves some out. The top ten clones hold 1.5% to 2% of a sample with tens of thousands of clones, more than 60% of them seen once. The source was CD4+ or CD8+ T cells sorted from blood, collected in a trial of the OX40 agonist ivuxolimab. The receptor set was obtained from an adult with an advanced solid tumor such as melanoma, head and neck, liver or kidney cancer.

The J gene is TRBJ2-5, the V gene TRBV9; 9 bases are shared with TRBD1. Trimming at V came to 4 bases and at J to 5 bases, leaving 3 bases not matched to a gene. CDR1 and CDR2 (germline): SGDLS, YYNGEE. The CDR3 extends over 13 amino acids. In DNA form, the CDR3 reads TGTGCCAGCAGCTCCGGGACAGGGGAGACCCAGTACTTC. Translation: CASSSGTGETQYF.

V is TRBV7-8 and J is TRBJ2-3, with D uncertain. Germline V gene sequence: CDR1 SGHVS, CDR2 FQNEAQ. The CDR3 sequence is 14 residues long. V was clipped by 5 bases and J by 2 bases, with 11 bases between them. The CDR3 protein is CASSPGRLTDTQYF. CDR3 in DNA: TGTGCCAGCAGCCCTGGACGGCTCACAGATACGCAGTATTTT.

The J gene is TRBJ2-1, the V gene TRBV15, with 10 bases fitting TRBD1. The V and J ends lost 3 bases and 6 bases, in that order; junction bases with no gene match: 5. Germline V CDR1 and CDR2: LNHNV, YYDKDF (reference sequence). This CDR3 has 15 amino acids. The CDR3 loop reads CATSRAGTGANEQFF. The CDR3 DNA sequence: TGTGCCACCAGCAGGGCTGGGACAGGGGCCAATGAGCAGTTCTTC.

This rearrangement joins TRBV9 to TRBJ1-2, with D uncertain. V dropped 0 bases and J dropped 8 bases, with 8 bases sitting between them. The CDR3 covers 12 residues. CDR1 is SGDLS, CDR2 YYNGEE, per germline. CDR3 residues: CASSVASGGYTF. Here the CDR3 DNA reads TGTGCCAGCAGCGTAGCCTCGGGGGGCTACACCTTC.

J is TRBJ1-1 and V is TRBV19; no clear D gene. Looked up from germline, CDR1 is LNHDA and CDR2 is SQIVND (reference sequence). The CDR3 has 13 residues. V gave up 2 bases and J gave up 1 base, with 5 bases separating them. CDR3 in amino acids: CASSIRQNTEAFF. DNA of the CDR3: TGTGCCAGTAGTATACGCCAGAACACTGAAGCTTTCTTT. The variable domain in full, with the rest retrieved from reference TRBV19 and TRBJ1-1, is DGGITQSPKYLFRKEGQNVTLSCEQNLNHDAMYWYRQDPGQGLRLIYYSQIVNDFQKGDIAEGYSVSREKKESFPLTVTSAQKNPTAFYLCASSIRQNTEAFFGQGTRLTVV.

The rearrangement links TRBV5-6 to TRBJ1-2; D not resolved. The CDR3 consists of 17 residues. Germline loops: CDR1 SGHDT, CDR2 YYEEEE. The germline V and J ends were trimmed by 3 bases and 2 bases, with 20 bases remaining between them. The CDR3 spells CASSSGPRTTVNYGYTF. The DNA for the CDR3 is TGTGCCAGCAGCTCCGGACCGCGGACTACAGTCAACTATGGCTACACCTTC.

This clone was counted many times. J is TRBJ2-2 and V is TRBV27; TRBD1 agrees at 10 bases. The germline CDR1 and CDR2 sequences are MNHEY and SMNVEV (reference sequence). This CDR3 comprises 15 residues. With 7 bases clipped from V and 5 bases from J, the junction kept 7 bases outside the gene matches. The CDR3 DNA reads TGTGCCAGCAAGGGGGGGACAGGGGTAACCGGGGAGCTGTTTTTT. Its protein product is CASKGGTGVTGELFF.

J is TRBJ2-2 and V is TRBV7-6; TRBD2 matches 8 bases. From germline, CDR1 is SGHVS and CDR2 FNYEAQ. CDR3 size: 17 residues. The V gene end was trimmed by 3 bases and the J gene end by 5 bases; junction bases not matched to a gene: 11. CDR3: CASSLGPGGPWTGELFF. CDR3 DNA: TGTGCCAGCAGCTTGGGGCCGGGAGGGCCTTGGACCGGGGAGCTGTTTTTT.

The chain employs TRBV15 and TRBJ2-7; 7 bases agree with TRBD1. Germline values: CDR1 LNHNV, CDR2 YYDKDF (reference sequence). After removal of 9 bases from V and 3 bases from J, the junction contained 5 bases not matched to a gene. This CDR3 has 12 amino acids. CDR3 sequence reads: CATGQAYYEQYF. The DNA for the CDR3 is TGTGCCACAGGACAGGCGTACTACGAGCAGTACTTC.

The chain uses TRBV13 and TRBJ1-1, with D perhaps matching TRBD1 (5 bases). This CDR3 has 16 amino acids. V lost 6 bases, J lost 4 bases, and 21 bases lay in between. Germline V gene lookup returns CDR1 PRHDT and CDR2 FYEKMQ (reference sequence). The CDR3 reads CASRHRTARVSTEAFF. The DNA for the CDR3 is TGTGCCAGCAGACACCGAACGGCCAGGGTATCCACTGAAGCTTTCTTT.

The J gene is TRBJ2-6, the V gene TRBV19, with unresolved D. There are 15 residues in the CDR3. CDR1 is LNHDA and CDR2 is SQIVND in the germline V gene (reference sequence). Trimming cost V 1 base and J 4 bases, with 8 bases left between them. The CDR3 here is CASSIGTEGANVLTF. The CDR3 DNA reads TGTGCCAGTAGTATAGGGACCGAGGGGGCCAACGTCCTGACTTTC. The variable domain in full, completed from reference TRBV19 and TRBJ2-6, reads DGGITQSPKYLFRKEGQNVTLSCEQNLNHDAMYWYRQDPGQGLRLIYYSQIVNDFQKGDIAEGYSVSREKKESFPLTVTSAQKNPTAFYLCASSIGTEGANVLTFGAGSRLTVL.

V is TRBV2 and J is TRBJ1-4; a weak D match, TRBD1 (6 bases). The CDR3 has 15 residues. Germline CDR1 SNHLY, CDR2 FYNNEI. V was shortened by 4 bases and J by 2 bases, with 11 bases between the two germline ends. CDR3 residues: CASSAYRVTNEKLFF. Written as DNA, the CDR3 is TGTGCCAGCAGTGCCTACAGGGTGACTAATGAAAAACTGTTTTTT.

The J gene is TRBJ2-2, the V gene TRBV18; D is uncertain. The CDR3 covers 13 residues. Germline CDR1 and CDR2: KGHSH and LQKENI. Trimming took off 2 bases at V and 6 bases at J, with 7 bases between the two ends. CDR3 sequence: CASSPYDSGELFF. The CDR3, as DNA: TGTGCCAGCTCACCATATGATTCCGGGGAGCTGTTTTTT. Based on the CDR3 plus reference TRBV18 and TRBJ2-2, the full variable domain is NAGVMQNPRHLVRRRGQEARLRCSPMKGHSHVYWYRQLPEEGLKFMVYLQKENIIDESGMPKERFSAEFPKEGPSILRIQQVVRGDSAAYFCASSPYDSGELFFGEGSRLTVL.

The chain recombines TRBV6-4 with TRBJ2-1; D is perhaps TRBD1 (5 bases). V gave up 7 bases and J gave up 7 bases, with 17 bases separating them. Per the germline V gene, CDR1 is MRHNA and CDR2 is SNTAGT. The CDR3 runs 14 residues. CDR3 residues: CASKTTATTNEQFF. CDR3 bases: TGTGCCAGCAAAACGACAGCCACTACGAATGAGCAGTTCTTC.